This passage covers 9 T cell receptor beta chains from one sample sequenced in a study of cytomegalovirus exposure and HLA in healthy donors. Use of 60 Vbeta and 13 Jbeta primers characterized the PCR. The protocol was immunoSEQ multiplex PCR, while the TCRdb copy is restricted to in-frame clones and leaves out a portion. The sample includes about 180,000 clones, approximately 82% of them seen just once. Sequencing was carried out using PBMCs. Receptor source: a girl aged 2-10 years in good health and CMV-seropositive.

This sequence joins TRBV6-5 and TRBJ1-1, with TRBD1 identical over 8 bases. CDR1 is MNHEY, CDR2 SVGAGI, per germline. The CDR3 covers 15 residues. V lost 6 bases to trimming and J lost 5 bases; unmatched junction nucleotides: 11. The CDR3 sequence is CASRSTDREGTEAFF. The CDR3 DNA sequence: TGTGCCAGCAGATCAACGGACAGGGAGGGAACTGAAGCTTTCTTT.

CDR3 DNA: TGTGCCAGCAGTGTCAAGGGGACAGAGGTATCCTACGAGCAGTACTTC. Translated, it gives CASSVKGTEVSYEQYF. The chain employs TRBV6-1 and TRBJ2-7, with 7 bases aligning to TRBD1. The germline CDR1 and CDR2 sequences are MNHNS and SASEGT. The J segment lost 1 base and the V segment lost 4 bases, leaving 10 bases of the junction unmatched. The CDR3 is 16 residues long.

In DNA, the CDR3 is TGTGCCACCAGCAGAGTGACAGGGAGCTCCTATAATTCACCCCTCCACTTT. Its translation is CATSRVTGSSYNSPLHF. The gene calls are TRBV15 and TRBJ1-6, with 7 bases identical to TRBD1. V was pared by 1 base and J by 0 bases, with 3 bases of the junction left unmatched. The CDR3 is 17 residues long. The germline gives CDR1 LNHNV, CDR2 YYDKDF (reference sequence).

The gene calls are TRBV6-1 and TRBJ2-7, with 11 bases that match TRBD2. The junction had 11 bases not matched to a gene; V was cut back by 7 bases and J by 6 bases. This CDR3 comprises 15 residues. Germline V gene lookup returns CDR1 MNHNS and CDR2 SASEGT. The CDR3 coding sequence is TGTGCCAGCACTGCGGAACTAGCGGGGGATATCGAGCAGTACTTC. The encoded protein is CASTAELAGDIEQYF.

The V and J genes are TRBV5-5 and TRBJ1-1, with D unclear. This CDR3 is built from 15 residues. Trimming left V 0 bases short and J 1 base short, with 10 bases between. The germline V gene has CDR1 SGHKS and CDR2 YYEKEE (reference sequence). The CDR3 bases are TGTGCCAGCAGCTTGGTACGAGCAGGGAACACTGAAGCTTTCTTT. Protein: CASSLVRAGNTEAFF.

The chain carries TRBV5-1 and TRBJ2-3; D remains unclear. The CDR3 runs 12 residues. CDR1 and CDR2 from the germline V gene are SGHRS and YFSETQ. With 2 bases removed from V and 2 bases from J, the gap between germline ends came to 3 bases. The CDR3 reads CASSFHTDTQYF. As DNA, the CDR3 is TGCGCCAGCAGCTTCCACACAGATACGCAGTATTTT.

The rearrangement links TRBV6-1 to TRBJ2-3; TRBD2 agrees at 10 bases. CDR3 size: 14 residues. Germline CDR1 is MNHNS and CDR2 is SASEGT. The ends lost 8 bases at V and 0 bases at J; junction bases unmatched: 2. The CDR3 protein is CASGLAVSTDTQYF. CDR3 coding DNA: TGTGCCAGCGGACTAGCGGTTAGCACAGATACGCAGTATTTT.

The chain joins TRBV5-1 to TRBJ2-2, with D perhaps TRBD2 (5 bases). The CDR3 is 13 amino acids. Trimming left V 0 bases short and J 13 bases short, with 13 bases between. CDR1 and CDR2 from the germline V gene are SGHRS and YFSETQ. The CDR3 here is CASSLDGSFGLFF. In DNA form, the CDR3 reads TGCGCCAGCAGCTTGGATGGGAGCTTTGGGCTGTTTTTT.

The gene calls are TRBV7-3 and TRBJ2-1, with D maybe TRBD2 (6 bases). V shed 5 bases and J shed 5 bases, with 16 bases lying between them. The CDR3 is made up of 15 amino acids. Looked up from germline, CDR1 is SGHTA and CDR2 is FQGTGA. CDR3 sequence: CASSPGRLGNNEQFF. The CDR3 region has the DNA TGTGCCAGCAGCCCCGGGAGACTCGGGAACAATGAGCAGTTCTTC.